This is a list of T cell receptor beta chains from one sample in a study of a mutant IDH1 vaccine in newly diagnosed glioma. TCRdb's copy holds only in-frame clones and misses some; the assay was immunoSEQ multiplex PCR. The sample lists 92,000 or so clones, about four fifths occurring once. The specimen was PBMCs, collected from a glioma patient treated with radiotherapy, temozolomide or both. Receptors were obtained from a man in his forties or fifties with glioma. Some clones in this sample may be carry-over from other donors' samples. Each CDR3 is given with its conserved first and last residue. A D gene is named only where the DNA matches it firmly. Size is omitted from some rows. Given values are once, few, many or a class for expanded clones.

J | V | D | size | CDR3 | DNA
TRBJ1-5 | TRBV2 | . | . | CASSDKGNSNQPQHF | TGTGCCAGCAGTGATAAGGGGAATAGCAATCAGCCCCAGCATTTT
TRBJ1-2 | TRBV5-4 | . | . | CASSFDRIDGYTF | TGTGCCAGCAGCTTCGACAGAATTGATGGCTACACCTTC
TRBJ1-1 | TRBV2 | . | . | CASRVFRNTEAFF | TGTGCCAGCAGGGTTTTCCGGAACACTGAAGCTTTCTTT
TRBJ2-7 | TRBV5-1 | . | . | CASSLAPGTSYEQYF | TGCGCCAGCAGCTTGGCCCCCGGGACCTCCTACGAGCAGTACTTC
TRBJ1-5 | TRBV9 | . | . | CASSGGDSRRPQHF | TGTGCCAGCAGCGGGGGGGACTCCCGGAGGCCCCAGCATTTT
TRBJ2-7 | TRBV6-1 | . | . | CASRRELGSYEQYF | TGTGCCAGCAGAAGGGAATTGGGTTCCTACGAGCAGTACTTC
TRBJ1-4 | TRBV19 | . | . | CASSRSRVANEKLFF | TGTGCCAGTAGTCGGTCGAGGGTAGCTAATGAAAAACTGTTTTTT
TRBJ2-7 | TRBV4-2 | TRBD1 | . | CASSRGLRSSGQDPYEQYF | TGTGCCAGCAGCCGGGGCCTGAGGTCGTCGGGACAGGACCCCTACGAGCAGTACTTC
TRBJ2-7 | TRBV6-5 | TRBD2 | . | CASTGLAGKRYEQYF | TGTGCCAGCACCGGACTAGCGGGGAAGCGCTACGAGCAGTACTTC
TRBJ1-1 | TRBV30 | . | . | CAWRATLGQGSSFF | TGTGCCTGGAGGGCAACGTTGGGGCAGGGGTCCTCTTTCTTT
TRBJ2-7 | TRBV6-5 | TRBD2 | . | CASSYSGGGAREQYF | TGTGCCAGCAGTTACTCCGGCGGGGGGGCGCGTGAGCAGTACTTC
TRBJ2-6 | TRBV9 | . | . | CASSGRGTPISGANVLTF | TGTGCCAGCAGCGGGAGGGGGACCCCTATTTCTGGGGCCAACGTCCTGACTTTC
TRBJ2-7 | TRBV12-5 | . | once | CASGSGGEQYF | TGTGCTAGTGGTTCCGGTGGCGAGCAGTACTTC
TRBJ1-1 | TRBV29-1 | . | . | CSLQGTEAFF | TGCAGTTTACAGGGAACTGAAGCTTTCTTT
TRBJ1-5 | TRBV10-2 | . | . | CASSAEGSQPQHF | TGCGCCAGCAGTGCTGAAGGGAGTCAGCCCCAGCATTTT
TRBJ1-1 | TRBV4-1 | . | . | CASSQGVNTEAFF | TGCGCCAGCAGCCAAGGAGTGAACACTGAAGCTTTCTTT
TRBJ1-5 | TRBV6-5 | . | once | CASSYSRHSNQPQHF | TGTGCCAGCAGTTACTCGCGGCATAGCAATCAGCCCCAGCATTTT
TRBJ2-5 | TRBV10-1 | TRBD2 | . | CASSEGLAGETQYF | TGCGCCAGCAGTGAGGGACTAGCGGGGGAGACCCAGTACTTC
TRBJ2-2 | TRBV4-1 | . | . | CASSRQEDFTGELFF | TGCGCCAGCAGCCGCCAGGAGGACTTCACCGGGGAGCTGTTTTTT
TRBJ1-1 | TRBV11-3 | . | . | CASSLDRSGQNTEAFF | TGTGCCAGCAGCTTAGATCGGTCAGGGCAGAACACTGAAGCTTTCTTT
TRBJ1-1 | TRBV6-5 | TRBD1 | . | CASSYDRGRTSTEAFF | TGTGCCAGCAGTTACGACAGGGGGCGGACTAGCACTGAAGCTTTCTTT
TRBJ1-2 | TRBV5-1 | . | . | CASSLAGALNYGYTF | TGCGCCAGCAGCTTGGCAGGGGCTCTCAACTATGGCTACACCTTC
TRBJ1-2 | TRBV19 | . | . | CASRRTANYGYTF | TGTGCCAGTAGGCGGACAGCCAACTATGGCTACACCTTC
TRBJ2-2 | TRBV5-1 | . | . | CASSPNGELFF | TGCGCCAGCAGTCCCAACGGGGAGCTGTTTTTT
TRBJ1-6 | TRBV5-4 | . | . | CASSPGGRGYNSPLHF | TGTGCCAGCAGCCCAGGAGGGCGGGGGTATAATTCACCCCTCCACTTT
TRBJ2-5 | TRBV6-6 | . | . | CASRPTGRGQETQYF | TGTGCCAGCAGACCAACCGGACGCGGCCAAGAGACCCAGTACTTC
TRBJ1-3 | TRBV6-7 | . | . | CASSYEGGGNTIYF | TGTGCCAGCAGTTACGAGGGGGGGGGAAACACCATATATTTT
TRBJ2-5 | TRBV19 | TRBD1 | . | CASSIDRRGQGARQETQYF | TGTGCCAGTAGTATAGATAGGCGTGGACAGGGGGCACGACAAGAGACCCAGTACTTC
TRBJ1-3 | TRBV2 | . | . | CASTEQGPGNTIYF | TGTGCCAGCACGGAGCAGGGTCCTGGAAACACCATATATTTT
TRBJ1-1 | TRBV9 | . | . | CASSVAGSGTEAFF | TGTGCCAGCAGCGTAGCTGGATCGGGCACTGAAGCTTTCTTT
TRBJ1-6 | TRBV2 | TRBD1 | . | CASSPRQGNKNSPLHF | TGTGCCAGCAGCCCACGACAGGGGAATAAAAATTCACCCCTCCACTTT
TRBJ2-5 | TRBV6-1 | . | . | CASTRRGGNEETQYF | TGTGCCAGCACTCGAAGGGGGGGGAACGAAGAGACCCAGTACTTC
TRBJ1-6 | TRBV7-2 | TRBD1 | . | CASSTRTGWSYNSPLHF | TGTGCCAGCAGCACTCGGACAGGGTGGTCCTATAATTCACCCCTCCACTTT
TRBJ1-2 | TRBV6-5 | . | . | CASRGVGRDGYTF | TGTGCCAGCAGAGGGGTCGGGAGGGATGGCTACACCTTC
TRBJ2-3 | TRBV5-1 | . | . | CASSPTGDTQYF | TGCGCCAGCAGCCCGACCGGAGATACGCAGTATTTT
TRBJ1-2 | TRBV19 | TRBD1 | once | CASSSGTGPGGYTF | TGTGCCAGTAGTTCCGGGACAGGGCCGGGGGGCTACACCTTC
TRBJ1-6 | TRBV10-3 | . | . | CAIMAEYNSPLHF | TGTGCCATCATGGCGGAGTATAATTCACCCCTCCACTTT
TRBJ1-3 | TRBV6-5 | TRBD1 | . | CASSRTRGSGNTIYF | TGTGCCAGCAGTCGCACCAGGGGGTCTGGAAACACCATATATTTT
TRBJ1-1 | TRBV6-5 | . | few | CASSYSGGFGNTEAFF | TGTGCCAGCAGTTACTCGGGGGGGTTCGGGAACACTGAAGCTTTCTTT
TRBJ2-2 | TRBV30 | TRBD1 | . | CAWRGSQGANTGELFF | TGTGCCTGGAGAGGCTCACAGGGGGCGAACACCGGGGAGCTGTTTTTT
TRBJ2-6 | TRBV5-1 | . | once | CASSRQGQVAGANVLTF | TGCGCCAGCAGCAGGCAGGGGCAGGTGGCTGGGGCCAACGTCCTGACTTTC
TRBJ2-7 | TRBV5-5 | TRBD1 | . | CASSGGQGISYEQYF | TGTGCCAGCAGCGGGGGACAGGGGATTTCCTACGAGCAGTACTTC
TRBJ1-1 | TRBV29-1 | . | . | CSVARGTEAFF | TGCAGCGTTGCCCGGGGCACTGAAGCTTTCTTT
TRBJ2-2 | TRBV7-9 | TRBD1 | . | CASSLGDRANGELFF | TGTGCCAGCAGCTTAGGTGACAGGGCGAACGGGGAGCTGTTTTTT
TRBJ2-2 | TRBV2 | . | once | CASSEPLYTGELFF | TGTGCCAGCAGTGAACCGTTATACACCGGGGAGCTGTTTTTT
TRBJ1-4 | TRBV4-1 | TRBD1 | . | CASSQGTGGTNEKLFF | TGCGCCAGCAGCCAAGGGACAGGGGGGACTAATGAAAAACTGTTTTTT
TRBJ1-2 | TRBV2 | . | . | CASSAQVRGYTF | TGTGCCAGCAGTGCCCAGGTACGGGGCTACACCTTC
TRBJ1-2 | TRBV6-5 | TRBD1 | . | CASSYATGKGYTF | TGTGCCAGCAGTTACGCGACAGGGAAAGGCTACACCTTC
TRBJ1-5 | TRBV20-1 | . | few | CSASNQPQHF | TGCAGTGCTAGTAATCAGCCCCAGCATTTT
TRBJ1-4 | TRBV4-1 | . | . | CASSQERSGPATF | TGCGCCAGCAGCCAAGAAAGGTCCGGGCCCGCAACTTTT
TRBJ1-6 | TRBV6-1 | TRBD1 | . | CASSDHRDRGPSSYNSPLHF | TGTGCCAGCAGTGACCACCGGGACAGGGGGCCCAGCTCCTATAATTCACCCCTCCACTTT
TRBJ1-1 | TRBV5-1 | . | . | CASSVGTLSASATEAFF | TGCGCCAGCAGCGTTGGAACCCTGAGCGCCAGCGCGACTGAAGCTTTCTTT